The source of this T cell receptor beta chain is a study of blood T cell repertoires in COVID-19. Germline assignment: CDR1 SGHTA and CDR2 FQGTGA. This CDR3 contains 16 residues. After removal of 2 bases from V and 1 base from J, the junction contained 7 bases not matched to a gene. Original handling: How many nucleated cells were present was estimated from reference gene primer amplification. The protocol was immunoSEQ multiplex PCR, while the TCRdb copy is restricted to in-frame clones and leaves out a portion. The DNA was the basis for D and trimming; V, J and clone size are from that table. Seen here are some 250,000 clones, 70% to 80% observed once, and the top ten hold 3% to 3.5%.

V usage is TRBV7-3 and J usage is TRBJ2-7, with 8 bases fitting TRBD1. The sample consisted of peripheral blood. The TCR originated in an elderly woman with acute or convalescent COVID-19. DNA for the CDR3: TGTGCCAGCAGCTTAGGCCCGTGGACAGGGTCCTACGAGCAGTACTTC. The encoded protein is CASSLGPWTGSYEQYF.